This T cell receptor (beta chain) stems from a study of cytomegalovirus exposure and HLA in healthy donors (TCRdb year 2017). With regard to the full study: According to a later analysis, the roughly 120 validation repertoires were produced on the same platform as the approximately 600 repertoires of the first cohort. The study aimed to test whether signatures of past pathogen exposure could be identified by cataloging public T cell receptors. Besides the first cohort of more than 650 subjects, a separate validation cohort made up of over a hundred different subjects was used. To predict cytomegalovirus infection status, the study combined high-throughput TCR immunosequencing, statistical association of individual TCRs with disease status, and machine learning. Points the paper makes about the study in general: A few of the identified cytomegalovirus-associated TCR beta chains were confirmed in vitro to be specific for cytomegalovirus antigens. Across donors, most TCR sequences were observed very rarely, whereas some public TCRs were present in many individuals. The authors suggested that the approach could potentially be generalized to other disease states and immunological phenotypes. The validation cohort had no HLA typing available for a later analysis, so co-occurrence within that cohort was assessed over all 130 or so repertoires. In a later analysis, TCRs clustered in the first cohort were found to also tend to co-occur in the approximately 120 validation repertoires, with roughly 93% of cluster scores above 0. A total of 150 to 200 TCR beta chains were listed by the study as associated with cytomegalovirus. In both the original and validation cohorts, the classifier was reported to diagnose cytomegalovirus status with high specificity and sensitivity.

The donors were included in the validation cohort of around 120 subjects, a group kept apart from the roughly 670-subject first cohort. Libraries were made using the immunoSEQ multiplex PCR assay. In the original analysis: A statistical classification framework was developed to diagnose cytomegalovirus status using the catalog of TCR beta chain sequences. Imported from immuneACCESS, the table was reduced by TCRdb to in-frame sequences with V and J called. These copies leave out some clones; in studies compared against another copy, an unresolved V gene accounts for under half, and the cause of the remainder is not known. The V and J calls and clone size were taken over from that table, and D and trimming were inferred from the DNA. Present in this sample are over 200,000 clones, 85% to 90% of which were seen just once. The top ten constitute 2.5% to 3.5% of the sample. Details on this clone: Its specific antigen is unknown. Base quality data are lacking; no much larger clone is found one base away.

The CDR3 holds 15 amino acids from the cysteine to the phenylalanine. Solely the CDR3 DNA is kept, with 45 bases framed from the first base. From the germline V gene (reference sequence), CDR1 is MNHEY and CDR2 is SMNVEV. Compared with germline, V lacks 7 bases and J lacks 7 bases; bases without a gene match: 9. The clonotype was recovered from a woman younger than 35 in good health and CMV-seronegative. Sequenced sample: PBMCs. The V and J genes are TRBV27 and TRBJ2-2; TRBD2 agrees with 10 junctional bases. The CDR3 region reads CASNPAGGPIGELFF. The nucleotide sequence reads TGTGCCAGCAATCCAGCGGGAGGGCCAATCGGGGAGCTGTTTTTT.